This entry lists 32 T cell receptor beta chains sequenced from one sample in a study of circulating CD8 cells and anti-PD-1 response in melanoma. Using about 15 ng of total RNA, TCR libraries were made with the QIAseq Immune Repertoire TCR panel. Using its own MiXCR run on the reads, TCRdb lists one record per CDR3 protein. The table has over a thousand distinct CDR3 sequences, under 8.5% seen once; the top ten hold under 5.5%. Sorting of live CD3+CD8+TCRalphabeta+ cells by PD-1 and/or TIGIT gave four subsets. The source material was CD8+ T cells from PBMCs, sampled at baseline or after one month of anti-PD-1 therapy (not recorded which). These receptors came from a human donor with melanoma.

This clonotype ranks as medium-sized. The chain is built from TRBV30 and TRBJ1-5, with D possibly TRBD1 on 6 matching bases. This CDR3 comprises 14 residues. Germline-derived CDR1 and CDR2 are GTSNPN and SVGIG (reference sequence). Trimming took off 6 bases at V and 1 base at J, with 13 bases between the two ends. The CDR3 DNA sequence: TGTGCCTGTCGCGGGACAATGAGCAATCAGCCCCAGCATTTT. It codes for CACRGTMSNQPQHF.

This clonotype is labeled medium-sized. The chain couples TRBV5-4 to TRBJ2-3; D unresolved. This CDR3 has 13 residues. Germline values: CDR1 SGHNT, CDR2 YYREEE (reference sequence). V was trimmed by 3 bases and J by 2 bases, leaving 7 bases between them. The CDR3 sequence is CASSSGPTDTQYF. The CDR3 nucleotides read TGTGCCAGCAGCTCCGGCCCCACAGATACGCAGTATTTT.

In its sample, this clonotype was seen a few times. This clone may be a read error of a much larger clone one base away. The rearrangement uses TRBV27 and TRBJ2-3, with TRBD2 as a possible D gene (5 bases). This CDR3 comprises 13 residues. Germline assignment: CDR1 MNHEY and CDR2 SMNVEV (reference sequence). Written as DNA, the CDR3 is TGTGCCAGCAGGATGTTGGGAGACGCCTCTCAGAATTTT. Its translation is CASRMLGDASQNF.

This clonotype qualifies as large. This rearrangement joins TRBV25-1 to TRBJ1-1; TRBD1 is a possible D gene (5 bases). This CDR3 has 11 amino acids. Germline values: CDR1 MGHDK, CDR2 SYGVNS. V lost 3 bases and J 12 bases, leaving 11 bases between the germline ends. The CDR3 region is CASSDGGRTFF. CDR3 nucleotide sequence: TGTGCCAGCAGTGACGGGGGGAGGACTTTCTTT.

A few counts support this clonotype. The V gene is TRBV14, the J gene TRBJ1-1; possible D gene TRBD1, 6 bases. The germline V and J ends were trimmed by 4 bases and 5 bases, with 11 bases remaining between them. Looked up from germline, CDR1 is SGHDN and CDR2 is FVKESK. The CDR3 contains 13 residues. The CDR3 sequence: CASSPTGGTEAFF. CDR3 sequence (DNA): TGTGCCAGCAGCCCGACAGGTGGAACTGAAGCTTTCTTT.

With respect to this clonotype: A read error is possible here, since a much larger clone lies one base away. V and J are TRBV4-1 and TRBJ2-2; the match to TRBD1 covers 8 bases. Germline CDR1 reads MGHRA; CDR2 reads YSYEKL. CDR3 length: 15 residues. This chain's CDR3 is CASSEWDRNAGELFF. CDR3 in DNA: TGCGCCAGCAGCGAATGGGACAGGAACGCCGGGGAGCTGTTTTTT.

This clonotype was found a few times. V and J are TRBV27 and TRBJ2-1; D remains unclear. V shed 7 bases and J shed 4 bases, with 14 bases lying between them. The germline gives CDR1 MNHEY, CDR2 SMNVEV (reference sequence). The CDR3 contains 14 residues. In DNA form, the CDR3 reads TGTGCCAGCATGGTGGGGATAGAATACAATGAGCAGTTCTTC. The encoded protein is CASMVGIEYNEQFF.

This clonotype is termed large. The V and J genes are TRBV19 and TRBJ1-1; D ambiguous. Between the trimmed V and J ends, which lost 5 bases and 1 base, there was a span of 17 bases. The CDR3 consists of 16 residues. Germline CDR1 is LNHDA and CDR2 is SQIVND (reference sequence). DNA for the CDR3: TGTGCCAGTAGTCTGACTGCGTATGTGGAGAACACTGAAGCTTTCTTT. It specifies CASSLTAYVENTEAFF.

This clonotype is judged large. The rearrangement links TRBV2 to TRBJ2-7; a weak D match, TRBD1 (6 bases). The germline V gene has CDR1 SNHLY and CDR2 FYNNEI. The CDR3 is 13 residues long. The V end lost 6 bases, the J end lost 3 bases, and 12 bases lay between the germline ends. The CDR3 nucleotides are TGTGCCAGCAGCAACAGGGTGAACTACGAGCAGTACTTC. Its protein is CASSNRVNYEQYF.

By its share, this clonotype is medium-sized. This chain connects TRBV13 to TRBJ2-7; D unclear. V was pared by 0 bases and J by 3 bases, with 9 bases between. The CDR3 runs to 14 residues. Germline V gene sequence: CDR1 PRHDT, CDR2 FYEKMQ (reference sequence). The CDR3 nucleotides read TGTGCCAGCAGCTTAGGCGCGGACCACTACGAGCAGTACTTC. Amino acid sequence: CASSLGADHYEQYF.

By sample share, this clonotype is medium-sized. The chain couples TRBV19 to TRBJ2-1, with D possibly being TRBD2 (6 bases). Looked up from germline, CDR1 is LNHDA and CDR2 is SQIVND (reference sequence). V was trimmed by 3 bases and J by 4 bases, leaving 10 bases between them. This CDR3 is 14 amino acids long. The CDR3 reads CASSITRGYNEQFF. CDR3 sequence (DNA): TGTGCCAGTAGTATTACGCGGGGATACAATGAGCAGTTCTTC.

This clonotype is categorized as large. The chain recombines TRBV29-1 with TRBJ2-7, with D possibly being TRBD2 (7 bases). V lost 6 bases and J 3 bases, leaving 12 bases between the germline ends. The CDR3 loop spans 12 amino acids. CDR1 and CDR2 from the germline V gene are SQVTM and ANQGSEA. The CDR3 DNA follows: TGCAGCGTCTCCGGGGGGCACTACGAGCAGTACTTC. Protein sequence: CSVSGGHYEQYF.

By share of the sample, this clonotype is large. J is TRBJ1-2 and V is TRBV19, with 7 bases fitting TRBD1. Germline V gene data show CDR1 as LNHDA and CDR2 as SQIVND (reference sequence). The CDR3 extends over 16 amino acids. V lost 11 bases and J lost 1; bases outside the gene matches: 16. The CDR3 DNA sequence: TGTGCCGCAACTCCGGGACAGAATACTTTTAACTATGGCTACACCTTC. Its protein product is CAATPGQNTFNYGYTF.

By proportion, this clonotype is medium-sized. The chain recombines TRBV19 with TRBJ1-5; possible D gene TRBD1, 5 bases. The germline gives CDR1 LNHDA, CDR2 SQIVND (reference sequence). The CDR3 covers 15 residues. V was pared by 3 bases and J by 4 bases, with 13 bases between. Here the CDR3 DNA reads TGTGCCAGTAGTATTTGGGGCTCCACGAATCAGCCCCAGCATTTT. It encodes CASSIWGSTNQPQHF.

Turning to this clonotype: Being one base from a much bigger clone, this may be a read error. V is TRBV19 and J is TRBJ2-1; tentative D call: TRBD1 (6 bases). In germline, CDR1 is LNHDA, CDR2 SQIVND (reference sequence). The CDR3 is 14 amino acids. The CDR3 nucleotides read TGTGCCAGTAGTATATGGGACACGGGCAATGAGCTGTTCTTC. Amino acids: CASSIWDTGNELFF.

This clonotype rates as large (0.1 to 1%). This rearrangement joins TRBV4-1 to TRBJ2-1, with 9 bases lining up with TRBD2. The CDR3 is made up of 17 amino acids. Germline trimming cut 1 base from V and 4 bases from J; bases unmatched to any gene: 8. Germline V gene data show CDR1 as MGHRA and CDR2 as YSYEKL. Written as DNA, the CDR3 is TGCGCCAGCAGCCAAGTGGGAGCGGGGGGATGGTACAATGAGCAGTTCTTC. This codes for CASSQVGAGGWYNEQFF.

This clonotype is categorized as medium-sized. The V and J genes are TRBV29-1 and TRBJ2-3; D gene ambiguous. CDR1 and CDR2 from the germline V gene are SQVTM and ANQGSEA. The CDR3 has 12 amino acids. Trimming removed 6 bases at V and 2 bases at J, with 9 bases between. CDR3 residues: CSVDEDTDTQYF. CDR3 nucleotide sequence: TGCAGCGTGGATGAAGACACAGATACGCAGTATTTT.

On this clonotype itself: Being one base from a much bigger clone, this may be a read error. V and J are TRBV7-3 and TRBJ2-3; 11 positions match TRBD2. This CDR3 region has 17 residues. The junction had 10 bases not matched to a gene; V was cut back by 5 bases and J by 3 bases. Per the germline V gene, CDR1 is SGHTA and CDR2 is FQGTGA. CDR3 nucleotides: TGTGCCAGCAGCCCCCCCCCACTAGCGGGGGCTACAGATACGCAGTATTTT. This codes for CASSPPPLAGATDTQYF.

This clonotype is labeled medium-sized. The gene calls are TRBV2 and TRBJ1-2; the D is unclear. CDR1 is SNHLY and CDR2 is FYNNEI in the germline V gene. V lost 4 bases, J lost 10 bases, and 10 bases lay in between. This CDR3 contains 11 residues. The CDR3 bases are TGTGCCAGCAGTGGAGGGCCCCTCTACACCTTC. Translating it yields CASSGGPLYTF.

This clonotype is deemed large (0.1 to 1%). This chain uses TRBV27 with TRBJ2-7, with D possibly matching TRBD1 (5 bases). The CDR3 has 14 residues. CDR1 is MNHEY, CDR2 SMNVEV, per germline (reference sequence). Trimming cost V 0 bases and J 3 bases, with 9 bases left between them. The CDR3 coding sequence is TGTGCCAGCAGTTTATCGCAGGGAAGCTACGAGCAGTACTTC. It yields the protein CASSLSQGSYEQYF.

Relative to its sample, this clonotype is medium-sized. This sequence joins TRBV14 and TRBJ1-4, with TRBD1 as a possible D gene (5 bases). CDR3 length equals 17 residues. Germline CDR1 reads SGHDN; CDR2 reads FVKESK. Trimming cost V 1 base and J 6 bases, with 18 bases left between them. The CDR3 is CASSQVRGRVRDEKLFF. The CDR3 DNA reads as TGTGCCAGCAGCCAAGTAAGGGGCAGGGTTCGGGATGAAAAACTGTTTTTT.

For this clonotype: Mismatch with germline at one junction end may stem from a read error. The chain has TRBV9 and TRBJ2-7, with 7 nucleotides matching TRBD2. The CDR3 extends over 15 amino acids. CDR1 and CDR2 from the germline V gene are SGDLS and YYNGEE. The CDR3 region has the DNA TGTGCCAGCAGCGCCCTAGCGGACCCCTCCTACGAGCAATGCTTC. It encodes CASSALADPSYEQCF.

This clonotype is deemed large. V and J are TRBV2 and TRBJ1-1; D call uncertain. The V end lost 0 bases, the J end lost 0 bases, and 5 bases lay between the germline ends. Germline assignment: CDR1 SNHLY and CDR2 FYNNEI. There are 14 residues in the CDR3. CDR3 nucleotides: TGTGCCAGCAGTGAAGCAGTTATGAACACTGAAGCTTTCTTT. Encoded protein: CASSEAVMNTEAFF.

Relative to its sample, this clonotype is medium-sized. This chain connects TRBV19 to TRBJ1-5; tentatively, D is TRBD1 (5 bases). This CDR3 contains 15 residues. The V end was cut by 5 bases, the J end by 1 base, with 12 bases between. CDR1 and CDR2 from the germline V gene are LNHDA and SQIVND (reference sequence). CDR3 sequence: CASSPIGASNQPQHF. DNA of the CDR3: TGTGCCAGTAGTCCCATAGGGGCGAGCAATCAGCCCCAGCATTTT.

This clonotype is labeled medium-sized. This rearrangement joins TRBV7-3 to TRBJ2-2; no clear D gene. Looked up from germline, CDR1 is SGHTA and CDR2 is FQGTGA. Deletions cut 4 bases from V and 7 bases from J, with 7 bases between. The CDR3 consists of 12 residues. For the CDR3, the DNA is TGTGCCAGCAGCTCTGACCGCGGGGAGCTGTTTTTT. Residues: CASSSDRGELFF. Complete variable domain (other parts from reference TRBV7-3 and TRBJ2-2): GAGVSQTPSNKVTEKGKYVELRCDPISGHTALYWYRQSLGQGPEFLIYFQGTGAADDSGLPNDRFFAVRPEGSVSTLKIQRTERGDSAVYLCASSSDRGELFFGEGSRLTVL.

This clonotype is termed medium-sized (0.01 to 0.1%). V is TRBV29-1 and J is TRBJ1-2; D is ambiguous. The CDR3 sequence is 9 residues long. V lost 8 bases, J lost 8 bases, and 9 bases lay in between. Germline V gene data show CDR1 as SQVTM and CDR2 as ANQGSEA. The CDR3 nucleotides read TGCAGCACCCCCCCGGGCTACACCTTC. Translated: CSTPPGYTF.

This clonotype is medium-sized. V and J are TRBV28 and TRBJ2-1; possibly TRBD2 for D (6 bases). Trimming left V 2 bases short and J 4 bases short, with 12 bases between. This CDR3 has 15 amino acids. Germline V CDR1 and CDR2: MDHEN, SYDVKM. The CDR3 DNA reads TGTGCCAGCAGTTTAACGTTGGGGGGATACAATGAGCAGTTCTTC. This sequence encodes CASSLTLGGYNEQFF.

This clonotype is labeled as large. The V gene is TRBV29-1, the J gene TRBJ2-2, with 9 bases identical to TRBD1. Trimming took 8 bases from V and 7 from J; bases not matched to a gene: 11. Germline V gene sequence: CDR1 SQVTM, CDR2 ANQGSEA. The CDR3 extends over 14 amino acids. In nucleotides, the CDR3 is TGCAGCCTCCTCCTACAGGGGGCGGGCGGGGAGCTGTTTTTT. It translates to CSLLLQGAGGELFF.

This chain links TRBV19 with TRBJ2-7, with a weak D call TRBD1 (5 bases). Between the trimmed V and J ends, which lost 5 bases and 2 bases, there was a span of 13 bases. The CDR3 length is 14 residues. Germline values: CDR1 LNHDA, CDR2 SQIVND (reference sequence). Here the CDR3 reads CASSPSTGAYEQYF. CDR3 bases: TGTGCCAGTAGTCCAAGCACAGGCGCCTACGAGCAGTACTTC.

This clonotype is termed medium-sized. The chain combines TRBV5-4 with TRBJ2-1, with 9 bases that match TRBD2. CDR1 and CDR2 (germline): SGHNT, YYREEE (reference sequence). The length of the CDR3 is 14 residues. V shed 7 bases, J shed 6 bases, and the junction held 8 bases outside the gene matches. The CDR3 region has the DNA TGTGCCAGCTCGGAACTAGCGGGTCCCAATGAGCAGTTCTTC. This sequence encodes CASSELAGPNEQFF.

For this clonotype: It is likely a read error: a sequence one base away is far more abundant. The chain is built from TRBV7-3 and TRBJ1-2; TRBD1 might be the D (5 bases). This CDR3 is built from 15 residues. The ends were cut back, 6 bases at V and 8 bases at J, with 22 bases in the middle. Germline assignment: CDR1 SGHTA and CDR2 FQGTGA. In DNA, the CDR3 is TGTGCCAGCAGTTACCTCACGGGACGGGATGGCGGCTACACCTTC. This translates into CASSYLTGRDGGYTF.

This clonotype ranks as medium-sized. J is TRBJ1-6 and V is TRBV28; 9 bases line up with TRBD1. Germline lookup yields CDR1 MDHEN and CDR2 SYDVKM. V lost 4 bases, J lost 9 bases, and 10 bases stayed unmatched. The CDR3 has 16 residues. CDR3 in DNA: TGTGCCAGCAGTTCTTACCCGGGACAGGGTTTTTCACCCCTCCACTTT. Translation gives CASSSYPGQGFSPLHF.